The sequence of this T cell receptor beta chain was determined in a study of blood T cell repertoires in COVID-19. Across the study: Samples came from the United States, Italy and Spain, spanning acute and convalescent COVID-19.

The age range of participants was about 18 to 95 years, with residence in some 25 US areas. Cohorts were determined from participant-reported clinical history. Recovered status applied to Cohort 3 donors who had two consecutive negative PCRs. It also applied to those with clearance or with symptom resolution. Generated by immunoSEQ multiplex PCR, the TCRdb table keeps only in-frame clones and is missing some. The table has roughly 360,000 clones, over 80% seen once. V lost 3 bases and J lost 4; bases outside the gene matches: 6. Germline V lookup: CDR1 SEHNR, CDR2 FQNEAQ (reference sequence). The CDR3 runs 15 residues.

V is TRBV7-9 and J is TRBJ2-1; 7 bases are a match to TRBD2. This TCR came from a woman in her 50s who had recovered from COVID-19. Sequenced: PBMCs or T cells enriched from blood (not recorded which). CDR3 amino acids: CASSFPAGTYNEQFF. CDR3 sequence (DNA): TGTGCCAGCAGCTTCCCAGCGGGAACGTACAATGAGCAGTTCTTC.